This is a list of T cell receptor beta chains from one sample in a study of T-cell reconstitution after alpha-beta-depleted transplantation in children. TCRdb processed the PCR reads anew with MiXCR; each CDR3 protein has one entry. The table has about 600,000 distinct CDR3 sequences, 13% seen once. Sequencing used PBMCs, mostly from graft donor cells, obtained 360 days after TCRalphabeta/CD19-depleted stem cell transplant. The receptor set was obtained from a male patient aged 10 to 17 who had a stem cell transplant for acute myeloid leukemia, so the T cells may come from the graft donor. CDR3s include the opening cysteine and the closing phenylalanine or tryptophan. The D gene is left open where the match is weak. Only some rows state a clone size, as once, few, many or a class for expanded clones.

V	length	size	J	D	CDR3	DNA
TRBV10-3	17	few	TRBJ2-1	TRBD2	CAASRPTSGRGYNEQFF	TGTGCCGCTTCTCGCCCGACTAGCGGGAGAGGTTACAATGAGCAGTTCTTC
TRBV9	16	.	TRBJ1-2	TRBD1	CASSDNRGRVGYGYTF	TGTGCCAGCAGCGACAACAGGGGGCGGGTTGGCTATGGCTACACCTTC
TRBV4-3	16	.	TRBJ2-5	TRBD1	CASSQVCRTGDETQYF	TGCGCCAGCAGCCAAGTTTGTCGGACAGGGGACGAGACCCAGTACTTC
TRBV20-1	16	.	TRBJ2-3	TRBD2	CSARVASGRVADTQYF	TGCAGTGCTAGAGTCGCTAGCGGGAGGGTGGCAGATACGCAGTATTTT
TRBV24-1	15	.	TRBJ1-5	.	CATSPGDYSNQPQHF	TGTGCCACCAGTCCAGGGGACTATAGCAATCAGCCCCAGCATTTT
TRBV12-3/TRBV12-4	14	.	TRBJ2-2	.	CASSFSLGGGELFF	TGTGCCAGCAGCTTCTCCCTCGGCGGCGGGGAGCTGTTTTTT
TRBV5-1	15	few	TRBJ2-7	TRBD2	CASSFSWEGWFEQYF	TGCGCCAGCAGCTTTTCGTGGGAGGGATGGTTCGAGCAGTACTTC
TRBV7-8	16	.	TRBJ2-1	.	CASSTAPGLIYNEQFF	TGTGCCAGCAGCACAGCCCCGGGACTGATCTACAATGAGCAGTTCTTC
TRBV6-2/TRBV6-3	13	many	TRBJ2-1	.	CASSYALYNEQFF	TGTGCCAGCAGTTACGCCTTATACAATGAGCAGTTCTTC
TRBV7-2	16	few	TRBJ2-1	.	CASSPFSRMSYNEQFF	TGTGCCAGCAGCCCTTTTAGTAGGATGTCCTACAATGAGCAGTTCTTC
TRBV28	17	many	TRBJ2-5	TRBD2	CASRNPGLAGGQETQYF	TGTGCCAGCAGGAACCCGGGACTAGCGGGAGGCCAAGAGACCCAGTACTTC
TRBV7-2	15	few	TRBJ2-3	TRBD2	CASSSSGTPADTQYF	TGTGCCAGCAGCTCTAGCGGGACCCCAGCAGATACGCAGTATTTT
TRBV9	18	.	TRBJ2-1	.	CASSPGAGQNKPYNEQFF	TGTGCCAGCAGCCCTGGGGCGGGGCAGAACAAACCCTACAATGAGCAGTTCTTC
TRBV12-3/TRBV12-4	18	.	TRBJ2-2	TRBD1	CAICLAAPGQGVTGELFF	TGTGCCATCTGTTTAGCAGCCCCGGGACAGGGCGTAACCGGGGAGCTGTTTTTT
TRBV27	16	few	TRBJ2-1	TRBD2	CASSLPTSGGYNEQFF	TGTGCCAGCAGTTTACCGACTAGCGGGGGATACAATGAGCAGTTCTTC
TRBV7-3	15	few	TRBJ2-3	.	CASSLRSSSSDTQYF	TGTGCCAGCAGCTTAAGGTCTTCCTCGTCGGATACGCAGTATTTT
TRBV7-6	15	.	TRBJ2-7	TRBD1	CASSSGGDRVHEQYF	TGTGCCAGCAGCTCAGGGGGGGACAGGGTCCACGAGCAGTACTTC
TRBV12-3/TRBV12-4	13	few	TRBJ2-2	.	CASNPGDTGELFF	TGTGCCAGCAACCCGGGCGACACCGGGGAGCTGTTTTTT
TRBV7-9	15	many	TRBJ2-1	TRBD2	CASSLVRAGVREQFF	TGTGCCAGCAGCTTAGTACGAGCGGGAGTTAGGGAGCAGTTCTTC
TRBV12-5	16	few	TRBJ2-2	.	CASPLKAERDTGELFF	TGTGCTAGTCCCCTTAAGGCTGAGAGAGACACCGGGGAGCTGTTTTTT
TRBV29-1	14	many	TRBJ2-1	TRBD2	CSAPTSGFYNEQFF	TGCAGCGCACCGACTAGCGGCTTCTACAATGAGCAGTTCTTC
TRBV29-1	16	few	TRBJ2-1	.	CSVEVGRLSSYNEQFF	TGCAGCGTTGAGGTGGGAAGGTTAAGCTCCTACAATGAGCAGTTCTTC
TRBV29-1	14	many	TRBJ2-1	.	CSVVRPLAYNEQFF	TGCAGCGTTGTTCGGCCCCTGGCCTACAATGAGCAGTTCTTC
TRBV20-1	14	.	TRBJ2-1	.	CSGPQTLSYNEQFF	TGCAGTGGCCCCCAAACGCTGTCCTACAATGAGCAGTTCTTC
TRBV20-1	14	.	TRBJ2-1	.	CSAREASAYNEQFF	TGCAGTGCTAGAGAGGCTAGCGCCTACAATGAGCAGTTCTTC
TRBV20-1	17	few	TRBJ2-1	TRBD2	CSARGDLTSGRPNEQFF	TGCAGTGCTAGAGGGGACCTTACTAGCGGGAGGCCCAATGAGCAGTTCTTC
TRBV7-2	13	few	TRBJ2-7	TRBD2	CASSLSGLVEQYF	TGTGCCAGCAGCTTATCCGGACTAGTCGAGCAGTACTTC